The 10 T cell receptor beta chains in this list originate from one sample, sequenced in a study of T cells in tuberculosis. Using immunoSEQ multiplex PCR, the repertoire was profiled, and TCRdb retains in-frame clones only, with some absent. Counted here are tens of thousands of clones, 85% to 95% occurring once; the ten biggest clones make up roughly 7.7%. The specimen sequenced was PBMCs. Receptors were obtained from a donor aged 10-29 years with latent tuberculosis or without tuberculosis infection. Some clones in this sample may be carry-over from other donors' samples.

This clone was observed a handful of times. The chain combines TRBV2 with TRBJ1-3; 8 bases are shared with TRBD1. V gave up 2 bases and J gave up 3 bases; unmatched junction bases: 3. Germline loops: CDR1 SNHLY, CDR2 FYNNEI. This CDR3 is built from 15 residues. The CDR3 reads CASSETGGGGNTIYF. The CDR3 bases are TGTGCCAGCAGTGAAACAGGGGGAGGTGGAAACACCATATATTTT.

The chain combines TRBV5-6 with TRBJ2-7, with a weak D call TRBD1 (6 bases). Trimming took 4 bases from V and 4 from J, leaving 15 bases between them. This CDR3 is built from 14 residues. Germline CDR1 reads SGHDT; CDR2 reads YYEEEE. The CDR3 region is CASSSTGYRYEQYF. CDR3 DNA sequence: TGTGCCAGCAGCAGCACAGGGTATCGGTACGAGCAGTACTTC. Full variable domain (missing parts from reference TRBV5-6 and TRBJ2-7): DAGVTQSPTHLIKTRGQQVTLRCSPKSGHDTVSWYQQALGQGPQFIFQYYEEEERQRGNFPDRFSGHQFPNYSSELNVNALLLGDSALYLCASSSTGYRYEQYFGPGTRLTVT.

This clone was counted a few times. V and J are TRBV7-9 and TRBJ2-2, with 8 bases identical to TRBD1. The CDR3 is 13 residues long. The V segment lost 6 bases and the J segment 6 bases; nucleotides outside the gene matches: 3. Germline loops: CDR1 SEHNR, CDR2 FQNEAQ (reference sequence). The CDR3 DNA follows: TGTGCCAGCAGTCCACAGGGGGCCGGGGAGCTGTTTTTT. Amino acids: CASSPQGAGELFF.

This sequence joins TRBV5-6 and TRBJ2-7; 7 bases are a match to TRBD1. The CDR3 has 16 amino acids. CDR1 and CDR2 from the germline V gene are SGHDT and YYEEEE. V shed 0 bases and J 2 bases; nucleotides not matched to a gene: 8. The CDR3 is CASSLDWTGKTYEQYF. The CDR3 DNA sequence: TGTGCCAGCAGCTTGGACTGGACAGGAAAAACCTACGAGCAGTACTTC.

This chain connects TRBV7-8 to TRBJ1-4; no definite D call. Germline V lookup: CDR1 SGHVS, CDR2 FQNEAQ. V was shortened by 4 bases and J by 0 bases, with 6 bases between the two germline ends. There are 14 residues in the CDR3. The CDR3 reads CASSSGATNEKLFF. CDR3 in DNA: TGTGCCAGCAGCTCGGGTGCAACTAATGAAAAACTGTTTTTT.

The V and J genes are TRBV5-1 and TRBJ2-1; TRBD2 matches 14 bases. Looked up from germline, CDR1 is SGHRS and CDR2 is YFSETQ. The CDR3 is 16 amino acids. Trimming at V came to 3 bases and at J to 10 bases, leaving 9 bases not matched to a gene. The DNA of the CDR3 is TGCGCCAGCAGCTGGACTAGCGGGAGGCCCGCCGGGGAGCAGTTCTTC. It yields the protein CASSWTSGRPAGEQFF.

The chain joins TRBV6-5 to TRBJ2-1; a possible D gene is TRBD2 (6 bases). Trimming shortened V by 2 bases and J by 8 bases, and 13 bases separated the two germline ends. Germline CDR1 and CDR2: MNHEY and SVGAGI. The CDR3 length is 14 residues. The DNA of the CDR3 is TGTGCCAGCAGTTACGTTCCTAGCGAGGATGAGCAGTTCTTC. This translates into CASSYVPSEDEQFF.

This chain uses TRBV9 with TRBJ1-2; D is possibly TRBD1 (5 bases). The CDR3 totals 16 residues. V was clipped by 3 bases and J by 1 base, with 16 bases between them. The germline gives CDR1 SGDLS, CDR2 YYNGEE. The CDR3 is CASSAGAGRINYGYTF. The CDR3 region has the DNA TGTGCCAGCAGCGCTGGAGCGGGACGGATTAACTATGGCTACACCTTC.

The chain combines TRBV30 with TRBJ2-7; perhaps TRBD2 as D (7 bases). Germline CDR1 and CDR2: GTSNPN and SVGIG (reference sequence). This CDR3 contains 14 residues. V was cut by 0 bases and J by 2 bases, with 11 bases left in between. The CDR3 here is CAWSVRGGPYEQYF. The CDR3 DNA follows: TGTGCCTGGAGTGTGAGGGGGGGCCCCTACGAGCAGTACTTC.

The chain recombines TRBV5-1 with TRBJ2-7, with TRBD1 matching 8 bases. CDR1 is SGHRS, CDR2 YFSETQ, per germline. The CDR3 is 14 residues long. With V trimmed by 6 bases and J by 3 bases, 8 bases remained unmatched. CDR3 region: CASTLDRGGYEQYF. DNA of the CDR3: TGCGCCAGCACATTAGACAGGGGAGGCTACGAGCAGTACTTC.